These 14 T cell receptor beta chains originate from one sample sequenced in a study of shared clonotypes between healthy human individuals. Repertoires were generated with immunoSEQ multiplex PCR, while TCRdb's copy carries only in-frame clones and drops some. Here the sample spans millions of clones, 95% being singletons. The sequenced sample was naive CD4+ T cells sorted from blood. Indicated subset: CD45RA+ positively selected. The receptors come from a man in his late teens or twenties in good health.

Comments on this clone: Since a much larger clone is just one base distant, this may be a read error. The rearrangement links TRBV28 to TRBJ2-7; no clear D. CDR3 length equals 11 residues. Germline V lookup: CDR1 MDHEN, CDR2 SYDVKM. V lost 6 bases and J 2 bases, leaving 5 bases between the germline ends. The chain's CDR3 is CASRRTYEQYF. CDR3 DNA sequence: TGTGCCAGCAGACGTACCTACGAGCAGTACTTC.

The rearrangement joins TRBV5-4 to TRBJ1-6; the D is unclear. This CDR3 has 14 residues. The V gene's germline CDR1 is SGHNT and CDR2 YYREEE (reference sequence). V lost 0 bases to trimming and J lost 7 bases, with 8 bases between them. CDR3 sequence: CASSLDSGNSPLHF. DNA for the CDR3: TGTGCCAGCAGCTTGGACAGTGGAAATTCACCCCTCCACTTT. Full variable domain (remainder filled in from reference TRBV5-4 and TRBJ1-6): ETGVTQSPTHLIKTRGQQVTLRCSSQSGHNTVSWYQQALGQGPQFIFQYYREEENGRGNFPPRFSGLQFPNYSSELNVNALELDDSALYLCASSLDSGNSPLHFGNGTRLTVT.

This clone came up once. The chain recombines TRBV18 with TRBJ2-3; TRBD1 matches 7 bases. Trimming cost V 6 bases and J 2 bases; bases outside gene matches: 5. The CDR3 has 14 residues. Germline V gene lookup returns CDR1 KGHSH and CDR2 LQKENI. CDR3 DNA: TGTGCCAGCTCCCAGGGACAGTCCACAGATACGCAGTATTTT. Its protein is CASSQGQSTDTQYF.

A word on this clone: A read error may produce the germline difference seen at one junction end. This chain uses TRBV4-1 with TRBJ1-3; possibly TRBD1 for D (5 bases). CDR3 length: 12 amino acids. Germline V gene lookup returns CDR1 MGHRA and CDR2 YSYEKL. CDR3: CASSPPGRAPFF. For the CDR3, the DNA is TGCGCCAGCAGCCCCCCCGGCAGGGCCCCTTTTTTT.

This clone occurred many times. At one of its ends the junction is not consistent with the germline gene, which may arise from a read error. The V gene is TRBV7-7, the J gene TRBJ2-5; D may be TRBD2 (5 bases). The CDR3 has 16 residues. Germline CDR1 reads SSHAT; CDR2 reads FNYEAQ (reference sequence). CDR3 region: CASSPIVTSSVETQYF. CDR3 sequence (DNA): TGTGCTAGCAGCCCGATCGTTACTAGTTCTGTGGAGACCCAGTACTTC.

The chain couples TRBV11-2 to TRBJ2-7; D is possibly TRBD2 (5 bases). The V gene's germline CDR1 is SGHAT and CDR2 FQNNGV. The CDR3 runs 15 residues. V was shortened by 7 bases and J by 0 bases, with 16 bases between the two germline ends. This CDR3 is CASTRNSGNSYEQYF. In DNA form, the CDR3 reads TGTGCCAGCACCCGAAATTCGGGAAACTCCTACGAGCAGTACTTC.

Only one count was recorded for this clone. The chain has TRBV10-3 and TRBJ1-6; TRBD1 matches 7 bases. The CDR3 covers 15 residues. V was clipped by 1 base and J by 7 bases; unmatched bases: 4. From germline, CDR1 is ENHRY and CDR2 SYGVKD. CDR3 sequence (DNA): TGTGCCATCAGTGAGTTGACAGGGAAGAATTCACCCCTCCACTTT. It encodes CAISELTGKNSPLHF.

As regards this clone: Other DNA variants within this sample encode the same CDR3. The chain recombines TRBV5-4 with TRBJ1-6; TRBD1 matches 11 bases. The CDR3 is 15 residues long. Losses at the gene ends were 0 bases for V and 9 bases for J; bases not matched to a gene: 2. The germline V gene has CDR1 SGHNT and CDR2 YYREEE (reference sequence). This CDR3 is CASSLAGTGGSPLHF. DNA for the CDR3: TGTGCCAGCAGCTTGGCCGGGACAGGGGGTTCACCCCTCCACTTT.

The rearrangement links TRBV4-3 to TRBJ2-3; D gene ambiguous. There are 16 residues in the CDR3. Germline V gene data show CDR1 as LGHNA and CDR2 as YSLEER. Trimming took 0 bases from V and 1 from J, leaving 11 bases between them. The CDR3 is CASSQDLAYRTDTQYF. For the CDR3, the DNA is TGCGCCAGCAGCCAAGATCTTGCCTACCGCACAGATACGCAGTATTTT.

This clone was detected once. Other DNA sequences within the sample encode an identical CDR3. The chain carries TRBV5-1 and TRBJ1-3; D is undetermined. The CDR3 loop spans 15 amino acids. CDR1 SGHRS and CDR2 YFSETQ come from the germline V gene. Trimming left V 0 bases short and J 0 bases short, with 7 bases between. This CDR3 reads CASSLDLSSGNTIYF. DNA for the CDR3: TGCGCCAGCAGCTTGGACTTATCCTCTGGAAACACCATATATTTT.

A remark on this clone: A much larger clone differs by one base, so this may be a read error. The chain combines TRBV18 with TRBJ2-5; D is possibly TRBD1 (6 bases). This CDR3 is 13 amino acids long. Trimming removed 5 bases at V and 5 bases at J, with 12 bases between. Germline V gene data show CDR1 as KGHSH and CDR2 as LQKENI. The CDR3 region has the DNA TGTGCCAGCTCATCAGGGGACGGGGAGACCCAGTACTTC. It encodes CASSSGDGETQYF.

The chain couples TRBV14 to TRBJ2-1, with 9 positions matching TRBD2. CDR3 size: 16 residues. From germline, CDR1 is SGHDN and CDR2 FVKESK. The V gene end was trimmed by 3 bases and the J gene end by 1 base; junction bases not matched to a gene: 4. The CDR3 bases are TGTGCCAGCAGCCAGCGACTAGCGGTATCCTACAATGAGCAGTTCTTC. Translation gives CASSQRLAVSYNEQFF.

The chain joins TRBV2 to TRBJ1-6; D is ambiguous. V lost 3 bases and J 5 bases, leaving 11 bases between the germline ends. From germline, CDR1 is SNHLY and CDR2 FYNNEI. This CDR3 is 15 amino acids long. The CDR3 DNA sequence: TGTGCCAGCAGTGATAGGGCCGCCAATAATTCACCCCTCCACTTT. Amino acids: CASSDRAANNSPLHF.

The chain joins TRBV10-1 to TRBJ2-2; the D gene could be TRBD1 or TRBD2 (5 bases each). Trimming cost V 5 bases and J 4 bases, with 14 bases left between them. Germline loops: CDR1 WNHNN, CDR2 SYGVQD (reference sequence). CDR3 size: 15 residues. CDR3 protein: CASSNGDGCTGELFF. The CDR3 region has the DNA TGCGCCAGCAGTAACGGGGACGGGTGCACCGGGGAGCTGTTTTTT.